This is a list of T cell receptor beta chains from one sample in a study of T cells in pancreatic ductal adenocarcinoma. Profiled with immunoSEQ multiplex PCR; TCRdb holds only in-frame clones, not every one. The data contain about 11,000 clones, 70% to 90% of them singletons. Material for sequencing was PBMCs. Receptors originate from a human donor with pancreatic ductal adenocarcinoma. Both conserved end residues are part of each CDR3. A D gene is named only where the DNA matches it firmly. Some rows have no size entry. The others give once, few or many, or a class for an expanded clone.

D: .; size: .; J: TRBJ2-1; V: TRBV27; CDR3: CASSFRRAILDYNEQFF; DNA: TGTGCCAGCAGTTTTCGTAGGGCTATTTTAGACTACAATGAGCAGTTCTTC
D: .; size: .; J: TRBJ2-7; V: TRBV5-1; CDR3: CASSLGEYEQYF; DNA: TGCGCCAGCAGCTTGGGGGAGTACGAGCAGTACTTC
D: TRBD2; size: .; J: TRBJ2-3; V: TRBV5-5; CDR3: CASSLAGVGTDTQYF; DNA: TGTGCCAGCAGCTTAGCGGGAGTGGGTACAGATACGCAGTATTTT
D: TRBD1; size: .; J: TRBJ1-1; V: TRBV5-1; CDR3: CASSDRGQGSTEAFF; DNA: TGCGCCAGCAGCGACAGGGGGCAGGGATCCACTGAAGCTTTCTTT
D: .; size: .; J: TRBJ1-3; V: TRBV4-1; CDR3: CASSQERGNTIYF; DNA: TGCGCCAGCAGCCAAGAGCGGGGAAACACCATATATTTT
D: TRBD2; size: .; J: TRBJ2-1; V: TRBV19; CDR3: CASSTFGGSGSSYNEQFF; DNA: TGTGCCAGTAGTACCTTCGGCGGGAGTGGGAGCTCCTACAATGAGCAGTTCTTC
D: .; size: .; J: TRBJ2-2; V: TRBV9; CDR3: CASTTGGANTGELFF; DNA: TGTGCCAGCACCACCGGAGGCGCGAACACCGGGGAGCTGTTTTTT
D: TRBD1; size: .; J: TRBJ2-1; V: TRBV28; CDR3: CASSAVTGGNEQFF; DNA: TGTGCCAGCAGTGCGGTGACAGGGGGAAATGAGCAGTTCTTC
D: .; size: once; J: TRBJ2-5; V: TRBV18; CDR3: CASSADKEQYF; DNA: TGTGCCAGCTCAGCGGACAAGGAGCAGTACTTC
D: .; size: .; J: TRBJ2-5; V: TRBV7-2; CDR3: CASSPVSSIGETQYF; DNA: TGCGCCAGCAGCCCTGTATCGTCCATCGGGGAGACCCAGTACTTC
D: TRBD1; size: .; J: TRBJ1-3; V: TRBV25-1; CDR3: CASSPRTGGAGNTIYF; DNA: TGTGCCAGCAGTCCCAGGACAGGGGGAGCTGGAAACACCATATATTTT
D: TRBD2; size: .; J: TRBJ2-7; V: TRBV6-4; CDR3: CASSDPPGTSGRGQEQYF; DNA: TGTGCCAGCAGTGACCCTCCCGGGACTAGCGGGAGGGGGCAAGAGCAGTACTTC
D: .; size: .; J: TRBJ2-2; V: TRBV19; CDR3: CASRSSRTTNTGELFF; DNA: TGTGCCAGTAGATCCTCGAGGACGACGAACACCGGGGAGCTGTTTTTT
D: .; size: .; J: TRBJ2-4; V: TRBV27; CDR3: CASSDTAGQKNIQYF; DNA: TGTGCCAGCAGTGACACAGCGGGACAGAAAAACATTCAGTACTTC
D: TRBD1; size: .; J: TRBJ1-1; V: TRBV5-1; CDR3: CASSLAGGMNTEAFF; DNA: TGCGCCAGCAGCTTGGCAGGGGGCATGAACACTGAAGCTTTCTTT
D: .; size: once; J: TRBJ2-3; V: TRBV18; CDR3: CASSPQASGSDTQYF; DNA: TGTGCCAGCTCACCACAGGCTTCAGGGTCTGATACGCAGTATTTT
D: .; size: .; J: TRBJ1-2; V: TRBV4-1; CDR3: CASSQDEGSFYGYTF; DNA: TGCGCCAGCAGCCAAGATGAGGGGAGCTTCTATGGCTACACCTTC
D: .; size: .; J: TRBJ1-2; V: TRBV7-9; CDR3: CASSSNPAFGANYGYTF; DNA: TGTGCCAGCAGCTCAAACCCGGCCTTCGGAGCTAACTATGGCTACACCTTC
D: TRBD2; size: .; J: TRBJ2-3; V: TRBV25-1; CDR3: CASSGVTSGGADTQYF; DNA: TGTGCCAGCAGTGGAGTTACTAGCGGGGGGGCAGATACGCAGTATTTT
D: .; size: once; J: TRBJ2-5; V: TRBV5-4; CDR3: CASSLGVLETQYF; DNA: TGTGCCAGCAGCTTGGGTGTTCTGGAGACCCAGTACTTC
D: .; size: .; J: TRBJ1-2; V: TRBV29-1; CDR3: CSVQGSISGGYTF; DNA: TGCAGCGTTCAGGGTTCTATTTCTGGTGGCTACACCTTC
D: .; size: .; J: TRBJ2-7; V: TRBV11-2; CDR3: CASSLLWEQYF; DNA: TGTGCCAGCAGCCTCCTTTGGGAGCAGTACTTC
D: TRBD1; size: .; J: TRBJ2-5; V: TRBV10-3; CDR3: CAIRDLQGSETQYF; DNA: TGTGCCATCAGGGATTTACAGGGGTCGGAGACCCAGTACTTC
D: .; size: .; J: TRBJ2-7; V: TRBV10-3; CDR3: CASTVGKAGENYEQYF; DNA: TGTGCCAGCACAGTGGGTAAAGCGGGTGAAAACTACGAGCAGTACTTC
D: TRBD1; size: .; J: TRBJ2-2; V: TRBV5-4; CDR3: CASSFVQGGTGELFF; DNA: TGTGCCAGCAGCTTCGTACAGGGGGGCACCGGGGAGCTGTTTTTT
D: TRBD1; size: .; J: TRBJ1-5; V: TRBV6-1; CDR3: CASSEGQGNQPQHF; DNA: TGTGCCAGCAGTGAAGGACAGGGGAATCAGCCCCAGCATTTT
D: .; size: .; J: TRBJ2-2; V: TRBV19; CDR3: CASSMGDFYTGELFF; DNA: TGTGCCAGTAGTATGGGGGACTTTTATACCGGGGAGCTGTTTTTT
D: .; size: once; J: TRBJ1-3; V: TRBV11-3; CDR3: CASSLGSGNTIYF; DNA: TGTGCCAGCAGCTTAGGCTCTGGAAACACCATATATTTT
D: .; size: .; J: TRBJ1-1; V: TRBV7-2; CDR3: CASSFGRRGTEAFF; DNA: TGTGCCAGCAGCTTCGGGCGGCGGGGCACTGAAGCTTTCTTT
D: .; size: .; J: TRBJ1-1; V: TRBV19; CDR3: CATEGEGRGIEAFF; DNA: TGTGCCACCGAAGGGGAGGGGCGAGGGATTGAAGCTTTCTTT
D: .; size: .; J: TRBJ1-5; V: TRBV5-1; CDR3: CASSLAGARGQPQHF; DNA: TGCGCCAGCAGCTTGGCAGGGGCGCGGGGTCAGCCCCAGCATTTT
D: TRBD1; size: few; J: TRBJ2-7; V: TRBV11-3; CDR3: CASSLGQGGTYEQYF; DNA: TGTGCCAGCAGCTTGGGACAGGGGGGCACCTACGAGCAGTACTTC
D: TRBD2; size: once; J: TRBJ2-2; V: TRBV18; CDR3: CASSPPGLAAGELFF; DNA: TGTGCCAGCTCACCTCCGGGACTAGCGGCCGGGGAGCTGTTTTTT
D: TRBD2; size: .; J: TRBJ2-1; V: TRBV15; CDR3: CATSDGTSGRGSSYNEQFF; DNA: TGTGCCACCAGCGACGGGACTAGCGGGAGGGGGAGCTCCTACAATGAGCAGTTCTTC
D: .; size: .; J: TRBJ1-1; V: TRBV6-6; CDR3: CASSYTGSRSAFF; DNA: TGTGCCAGCAGTTACACAGGGAGTAGGTCGGCTTTCTTT
D: TRBD1; size: .; J: TRBJ2-3; V: TRBV28; CDR3: CASSGPGQGASGSTDTQYF; DNA: TGTGCCAGCAGTGGACCGGGACAGGGGGCCAGCGGAAGCACAGATACGCAGTATTTT
D: TRBD1; size: .; J: TRBJ1-6; V: TRBV2; CDR3: CASRSAGTGRDSPLHF; DNA: TGTGCCAGCAGGAGTGCCGGGACAGGGCGCGATTCACCCCTCCACTTT
D: .; size: once; J: TRBJ2-3; V: TRBV6-4; CDR3: CASSDGVSGGGADTQYF; DNA: TGTGCCAGCAGTGACGGTGTCAGCGGAGGGGGGGCAGATACGCAGTATTTT
D: .; size: .; J: TRBJ2-5; V: TRBV7-9; CDR3: CASSLALQGWETQYF; DNA: TGTGCCAGCAGCTTAGCGCTTCAGGGTTGGGAGACCCAGTACTTC
D: .; size: .; J: TRBJ2-7; V: TRBV7-9; CDR3: CASSLRDFSYEQYF; DNA: TGTGCCAGCAGCTTACGGGACTTCTCCTACGAGCAGTACTTC
D: .; size: .; J: TRBJ2-1; V: TRBV18; CDR3: CASSPPRSVLGYEQFF; DNA: TGTGCCAGCTCACCACCGCGATCAGTATTGGGGTATGAGCAGTTCTTC
D: .; size: medium-sized; J: TRBJ2-1; V: TRBV11-3; CDR3: CASSFWGGPNNEQFF; DNA: TGTGCCAGCAGCTTCTGGGGCGGGCCGAACAATGAGCAGTTCTTC
D: TRBD2; size: .; J: TRBJ2-5; V: TRBV27; CDR3: CASRGGHQETQYF; DNA: TGTGCCAGCAGGGGAGGGCATCAAGAGACCCAGTACTTC
D: .; size: .; J: TRBJ2-1; V: TRBV7-2; CDR3: CASSLSSGGGNEQFF; DNA: TGTGCCAGCAGCTTATCGTCAGGGGGGGGGAATGAGCAGTTCTTC
D: .; size: .; J: TRBJ2-7; V: TRBV27; CDR3: CASSTHTGNEQYF; DNA: TGTGCCAGCAGTACCCATACAGGGAACGAGCAGTACTTC
D: TRBD1; size: .; J: TRBJ2-1; V: TRBV19; CDR3: CASSIGGGTGGQFF; DNA: TGTGCCAGTAGTATCGGGGGAGGAACAGGGGGTCAGTTCTTC
D: .; size: .; J: TRBJ2-3; V: TRBV5-6; CDR3: CASSLEVGTDTQYF; DNA: TGTGCCAGCAGCTTGGAGGTGGGGACAGATACGCAGTATTTT
D: .; size: .; J: TRBJ1-4; V: TRBV6-5; CDR3: CASRGWTTNEKLFF; DNA: TGTGCCAGCCGAGGGTGGACAACTAATGAAAAACTGTTTTTT
D: TRBD1; size: .; J: TRBJ2-2; V: TRBV7-2; CDR3: CASNYGTVTITGELFF; DNA: TGTGCCAGCAACTACGGGACAGTGACGATCACCGGGGAGCTGTTTTTT
D: TRBD2; size: .; J: TRBJ2-1; V: TRBV7-3; CDR3: CASRPSGYNEQFF; DNA: TGTGCCAGCAGGCCTAGCGGGTACAATGAGCAGTTCTTC